Listed here is a single TCR beta chain. Its antigen is currently not known. There are no base qualities to consult, and no much larger clone falls within one base. This entry comes from a study of blood T cell repertoires in COVID-19 (dated by TCRdb to about 2020). Study-level background: Samples covering the acute and convalescent phases of COVID-19 were provided by collaborators in the United States, Italy and Spain. Subjects who had been exposed to COVID-19, were actively infected with it, or had recovered from it provided the deeply sampled blood TCRbeta repertoires that made up the dataset. Samples were obtained from the ongoing ImmuneRACE study (first 160 participants) and from some 1,200 subjects provided by 6 global collaborators. Nearly every sample came with metadata listing a de-identified subject ID, COVID-19 status, age in years and sex. The material from the prospective study consisted of cDNA or gDNA derived from T cells, B-cell-depleted T cells, or PBMCs. Where HLA class I and class II types were available, the types were taken from metadata supplied by the sample provider, not from assay-based typing. The repertoires were released in a freely available public database intended as a resource for research on the immune response to SARS-CoV-2. The research as a whole found: The quantity of clinical and demographic metadata differed by source and by participant and was supplied without curation.

One collaborating source in Seattle enrolled patients while the patients were actively infected and followed the patients over time throughout the course of disease. Each collaborating institution followed its own protocols to collect whole blood in K2EDTA tubes. Collaborator samples were shipped for TCRbeta analysis as frozen whole blood, isolated PBMCs, or DNA extracted from either sample type. TCRbeta CDR3 regions were amplified from genomic DNA by means of the immunoSEQ Assay, a bias-controlled multiplex PCR. Turning to the authors' computational methods: Within the assay, amplification of reference gene primers was used to estimate how many nucleated cells each sample contained. To quantify the absolute abundance of each unique TCRbeta CDR3 rearrangement, sequence reads were collapsed and filtered. For each sample, productive Simpson clonality was calculated as the square root of Simpson's diversity index across productive rearrangements. The table comes from immuneACCESS by way of TCRdb, which keeps in-frame sequences with V and J called. Part of the clones is missing from these tables; in studies checked, under half for an unresolved V gene and the rest for unknown reasons. V, J and clone size are taken as reported in that table, and D and trimming were inferred from the DNA itself. Present in this sample are roughly 440,000 clones, about nine tenths of which were seen just once. In total, the top ten clones hold 10% to 15% of the sample.

Measured from the cysteine to the phenylalanine, the CDR3 is 16 residues long. Solely the CDR3 DNA is kept, with 48 bases framed from the first base. V loses 5 bases of germline sequence and J loses 1 base, and the interval between the two ends is 17 bases. Looking up the germline V gene (reference sequence) yields CDR1 SEHNR and CDR2 FQNEAQ. What was sequenced was peripheral blood. The chain is made from TRBV7-9 and TRBJ1-1, and possibly TRBD1, on 5 matching bases. This TCR derives from a woman aged 50 to 65 with COVID-19, enrolled during active disease. The DNA sequence is TGTGCCAGCAGCCATTTCGGACACCGGAGGAACACTGAAGCTTTCTTT. It translates as CASSHFGHRRNTEAFF.